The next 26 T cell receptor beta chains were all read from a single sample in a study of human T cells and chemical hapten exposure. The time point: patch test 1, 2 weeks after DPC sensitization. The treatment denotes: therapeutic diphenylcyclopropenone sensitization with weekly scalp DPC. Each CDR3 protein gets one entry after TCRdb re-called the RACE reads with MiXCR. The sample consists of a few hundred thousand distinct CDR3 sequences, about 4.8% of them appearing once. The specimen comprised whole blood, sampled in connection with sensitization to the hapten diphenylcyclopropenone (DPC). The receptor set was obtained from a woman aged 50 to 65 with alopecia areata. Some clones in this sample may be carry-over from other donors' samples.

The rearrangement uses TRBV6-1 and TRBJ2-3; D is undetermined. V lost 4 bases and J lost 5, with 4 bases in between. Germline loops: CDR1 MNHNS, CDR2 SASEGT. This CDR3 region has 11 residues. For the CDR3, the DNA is TGTGCCAGCAGTGTGGTAGATACGCAGTATTTT. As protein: CASSVVDTQYF.

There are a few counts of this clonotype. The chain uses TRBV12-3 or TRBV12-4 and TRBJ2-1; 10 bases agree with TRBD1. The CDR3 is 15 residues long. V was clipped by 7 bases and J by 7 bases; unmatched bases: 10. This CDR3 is CASTKTGTGVNEQFF. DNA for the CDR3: TGTGCCAGCACCAAAACCGGGACAGGGGTAAATGAGCAGTTCTTC.

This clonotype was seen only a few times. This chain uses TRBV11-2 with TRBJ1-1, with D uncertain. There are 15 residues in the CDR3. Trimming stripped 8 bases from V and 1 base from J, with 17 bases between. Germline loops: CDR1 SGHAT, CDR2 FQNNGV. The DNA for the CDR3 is TGTGCCAGCGGCTCCCACTCAGATGGGAACACTGAAGCTTTCTTT. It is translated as CASGSHSDGNTEAFF.

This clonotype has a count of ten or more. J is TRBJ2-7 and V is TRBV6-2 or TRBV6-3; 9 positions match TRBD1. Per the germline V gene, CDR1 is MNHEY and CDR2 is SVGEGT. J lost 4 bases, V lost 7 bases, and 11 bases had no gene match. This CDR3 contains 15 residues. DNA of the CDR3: TGTGCCAGCATCCCAGGGGACAGGGATGGGTACGAGCAGTACTTC. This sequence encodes CASIPGDRDGYEQYF.

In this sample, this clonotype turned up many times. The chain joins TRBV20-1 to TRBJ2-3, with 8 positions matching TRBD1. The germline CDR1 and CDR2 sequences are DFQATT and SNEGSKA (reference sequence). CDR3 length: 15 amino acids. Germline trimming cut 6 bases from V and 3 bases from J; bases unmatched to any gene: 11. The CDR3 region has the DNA TGCAGTGCAGCAAACAGGGGGGAATGGACAGATACGCAGTATTTT. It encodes CSAANRGEWTDTQYF.

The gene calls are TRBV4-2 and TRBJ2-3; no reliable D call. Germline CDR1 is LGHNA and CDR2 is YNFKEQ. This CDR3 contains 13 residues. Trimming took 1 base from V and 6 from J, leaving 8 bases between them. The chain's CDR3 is CASSQALGDTQYF. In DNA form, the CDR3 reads TGTGCCAGCAGCCAAGCGTTGGGTGATACGCAGTATTTT.

The CDR3 coding sequence is TGCAGTGCTAGTTGGGTAGCGGGAGGCGGAAACGAGCAGTACTTC. It specifies CSASWVAGGGNEQYF. The V call is TRBV20-1, the J call TRBJ2-7, with 10 bases matching TRBD2. Germline V gives CDR1 DFQATT, CDR2 SNEGSKA (reference sequence). This CDR3 region has 15 residues. The junction had 10 bases not matched to a gene; V was cut back by 3 bases and J by 5 bases.

The CDR3 sequence is CSIADRGGNQPQHF. CDR3 coding DNA: TGCAGCATTGCGGACAGGGGAGGCAATCAGCCCCAGCATTTT. The rearrangement links TRBV29-1 to TRBJ1-5; 9 bases fit TRBD1. CDR1 is SQVTM and CDR2 is ANQGSEA in the germline V gene. The V segment lost 8 bases and the J segment 2 bases; nucleotides outside the gene matches: 7. This CDR3 spans 14 amino acids.

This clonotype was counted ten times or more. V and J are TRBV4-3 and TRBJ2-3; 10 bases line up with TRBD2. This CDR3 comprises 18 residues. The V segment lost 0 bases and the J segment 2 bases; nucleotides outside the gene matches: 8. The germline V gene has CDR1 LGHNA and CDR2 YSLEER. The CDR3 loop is CASSQDSGTSDLTDTQYF. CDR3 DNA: TGCGCCAGCAGCCAAGATAGCGGGACTAGCGACCTCACAGATACGCAGTATTTT.

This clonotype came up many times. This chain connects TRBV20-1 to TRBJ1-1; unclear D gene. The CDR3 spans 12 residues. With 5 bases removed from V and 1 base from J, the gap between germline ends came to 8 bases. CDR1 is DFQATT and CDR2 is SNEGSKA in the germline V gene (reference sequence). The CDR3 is CSAPTTNTEAFF. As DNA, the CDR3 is TGCAGTGCTCCTACAACGAACACTGAAGCTTTCTTT.

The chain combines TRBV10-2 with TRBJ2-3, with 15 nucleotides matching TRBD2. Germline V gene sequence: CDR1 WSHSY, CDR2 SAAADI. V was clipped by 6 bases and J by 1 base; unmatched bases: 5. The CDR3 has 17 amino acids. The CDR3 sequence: CASRGLAGGGGTDTQYF. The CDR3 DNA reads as TGCGCCAGCAGGGGACTAGCGGGAGGAGGTGGCACAGATACGCAGTATTTT.

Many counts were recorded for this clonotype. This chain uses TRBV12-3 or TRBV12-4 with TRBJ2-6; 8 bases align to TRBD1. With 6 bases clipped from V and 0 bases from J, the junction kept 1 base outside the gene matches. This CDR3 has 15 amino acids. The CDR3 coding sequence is TGTGCCAGCAGCACAGGGGGCTCTGGGGCCAACGTCCTGACTTTC. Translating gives CASSTGGSGANVLTF.

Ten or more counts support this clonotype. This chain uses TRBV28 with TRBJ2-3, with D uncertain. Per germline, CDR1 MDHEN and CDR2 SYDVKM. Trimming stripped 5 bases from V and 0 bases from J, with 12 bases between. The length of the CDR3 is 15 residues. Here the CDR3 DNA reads TGTGCCAGCAGTATCAGACCGGCTAGCACAGATACGCAGTATTTT. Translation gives CASSIRPASTDTQYF.

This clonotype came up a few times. Here the CDR3 reads CASSARGRDDSPLHF. The CDR3 DNA is TGTGCCAGCAGCGCCCGAGGCAGGGATGATTCACCCCTCCACTTT. V and J are TRBV9 and TRBJ1-6; D might be TRBD1 (5 bases). Germline CDR1 SGDLS, CDR2 YYNGEE. V was cut by 3 bases and J by 8 bases, with 15 bases left in between. The length of the CDR3 is 15 residues.

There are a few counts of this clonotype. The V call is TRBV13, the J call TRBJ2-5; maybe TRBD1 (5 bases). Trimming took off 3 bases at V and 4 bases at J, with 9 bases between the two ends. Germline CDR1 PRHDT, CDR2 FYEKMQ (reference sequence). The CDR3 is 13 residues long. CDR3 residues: CASSFAGLETQYF. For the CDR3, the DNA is TGTGCCAGCAGCTTCGCAGGGCTAGAGACCCAGTACTTC. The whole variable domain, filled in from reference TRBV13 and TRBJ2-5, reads AAGVIQSPRHLIKEKRETATLKCYPIPRHDTVYWYQQGPGQDPQFLISFYEKMQSDKGSIPDRFSAQQFSDYHSELNMSSLELGDSALYFCASSFAGLETQYFGPGTRLLVL.

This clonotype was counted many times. DNA for the CDR3: TGCGCCAGCAGCACCCGGACTAGCGGGGGGACGGCGACCCAGTACTTC. Protein product: CASSTRTSGGTATQYF. The V gene is TRBV5-1, the J gene TRBJ2-5, with 14 bases that match TRBD2. The trim removed 4 bases at V and 7 bases at J, leaving 9 bases unmatched. Per germline, CDR1 SGHRS and CDR2 YFSETQ. The length of the CDR3 is 16 residues.

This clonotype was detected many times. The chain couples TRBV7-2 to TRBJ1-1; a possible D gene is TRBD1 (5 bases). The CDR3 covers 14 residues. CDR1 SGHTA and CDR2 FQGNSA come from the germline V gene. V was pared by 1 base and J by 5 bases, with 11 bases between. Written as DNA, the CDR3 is TGTGCCAGCAGCTTAGATAGGGGCAGGACTGAAGCTTTCTTT. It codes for CASSLDRGRTEAFF.

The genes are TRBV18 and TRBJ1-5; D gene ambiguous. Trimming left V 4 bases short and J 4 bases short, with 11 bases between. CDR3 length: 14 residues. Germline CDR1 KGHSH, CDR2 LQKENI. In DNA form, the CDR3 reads TGTGCCAGCTCACGCCGTGGGCCTAATCAGCCCCAGCATTTT. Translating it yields CASSRRGPNQPQHF.

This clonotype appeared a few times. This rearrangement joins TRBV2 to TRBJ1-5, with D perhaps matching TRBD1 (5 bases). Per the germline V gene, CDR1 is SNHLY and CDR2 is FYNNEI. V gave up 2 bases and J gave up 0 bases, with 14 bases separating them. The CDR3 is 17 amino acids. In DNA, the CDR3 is TGTGCCAGCAGTGAAAGGAAGATCGGGGCTAGCAATCAGCCCCAGCATTTT. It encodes CASSERKIGASNQPQHF.

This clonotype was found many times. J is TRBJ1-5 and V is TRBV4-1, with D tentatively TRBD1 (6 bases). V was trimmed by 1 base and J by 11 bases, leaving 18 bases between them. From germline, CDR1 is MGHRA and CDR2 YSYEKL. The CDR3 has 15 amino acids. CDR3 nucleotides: TGCGCCAGCAGCCAAGTATCGGGGGCTCAAATGGCCCAGCATTTT. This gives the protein CASSQVSGAQMAQHF.

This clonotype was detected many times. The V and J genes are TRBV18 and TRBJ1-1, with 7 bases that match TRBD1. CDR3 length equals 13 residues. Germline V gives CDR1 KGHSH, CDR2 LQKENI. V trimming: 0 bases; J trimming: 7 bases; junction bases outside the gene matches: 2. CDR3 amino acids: CASSPPTGIEAFF. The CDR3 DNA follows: TGTGCCAGCTCACCACCGACAGGGATTGAAGCTTTCTTT.

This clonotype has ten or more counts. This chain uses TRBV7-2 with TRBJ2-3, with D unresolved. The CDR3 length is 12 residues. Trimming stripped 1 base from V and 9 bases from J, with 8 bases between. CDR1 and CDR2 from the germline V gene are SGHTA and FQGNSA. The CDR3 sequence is CASSLERLTQYF. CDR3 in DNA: TGTGCCAGCAGCTTAGAGCGTCTAACGCAGTATTTT. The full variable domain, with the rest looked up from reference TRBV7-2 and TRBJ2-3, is GAGVSQSPSNKVTEKGKDVELRCDPISGHTALYWYRQSLGQGLEFLIYFQGNSAPDKSGLPSDRFSAERTGGSVSTLTIQRTQQEDSAVYLCASSLERLTQYFGPGTRLTVL.

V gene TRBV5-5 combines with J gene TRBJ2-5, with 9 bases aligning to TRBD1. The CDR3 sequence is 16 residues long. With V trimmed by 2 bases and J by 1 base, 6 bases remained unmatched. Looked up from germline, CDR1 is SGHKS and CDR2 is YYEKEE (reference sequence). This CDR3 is CASSLVQGAIQETQYF. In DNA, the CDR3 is TGTGCCAGCAGCTTAGTACAGGGGGCAATCCAAGAGACCCAGTACTTC.

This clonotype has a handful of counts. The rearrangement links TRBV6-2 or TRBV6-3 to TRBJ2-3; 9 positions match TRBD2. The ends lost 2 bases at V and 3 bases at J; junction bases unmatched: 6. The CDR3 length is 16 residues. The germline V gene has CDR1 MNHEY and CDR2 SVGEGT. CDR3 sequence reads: CASSYDLAGMTDTQYF. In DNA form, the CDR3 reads TGTGCCAGCAGTTACGATCTAGCGGGGATGACAGATACGCAGTATTTT.

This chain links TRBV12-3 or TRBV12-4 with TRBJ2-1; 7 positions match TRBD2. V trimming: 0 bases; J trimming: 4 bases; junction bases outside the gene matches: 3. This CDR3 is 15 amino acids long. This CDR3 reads CASSLAAGAYNEQFF. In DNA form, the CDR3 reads TGTGCCAGCAGTTTAGCGGCGGGAGCTTACAATGAGCAGTTCTTC.

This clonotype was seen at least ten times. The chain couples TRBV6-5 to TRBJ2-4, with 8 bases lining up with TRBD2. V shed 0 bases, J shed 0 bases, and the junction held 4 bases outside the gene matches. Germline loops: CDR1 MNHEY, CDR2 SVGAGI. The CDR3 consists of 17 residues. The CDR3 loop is CASSYSPGGLAKNIQYF. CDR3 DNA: TGTGCCAGCAGTTACTCCCCGGGGGGGTTAGCCAAAAACATTCAGTACTTC.